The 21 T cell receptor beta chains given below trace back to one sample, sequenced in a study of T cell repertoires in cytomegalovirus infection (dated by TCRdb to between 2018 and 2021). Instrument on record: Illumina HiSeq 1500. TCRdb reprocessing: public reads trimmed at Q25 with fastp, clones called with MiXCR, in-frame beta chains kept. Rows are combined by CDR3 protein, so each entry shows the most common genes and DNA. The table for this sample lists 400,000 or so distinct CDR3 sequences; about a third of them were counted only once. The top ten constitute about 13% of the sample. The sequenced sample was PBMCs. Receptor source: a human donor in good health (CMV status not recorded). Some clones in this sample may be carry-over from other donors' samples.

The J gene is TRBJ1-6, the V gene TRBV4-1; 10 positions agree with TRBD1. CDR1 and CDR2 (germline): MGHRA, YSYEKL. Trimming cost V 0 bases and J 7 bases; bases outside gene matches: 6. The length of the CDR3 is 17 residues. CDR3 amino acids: CASSQDPGGQGNSPLHF. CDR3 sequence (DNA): TGCGCCAGCAGCCAAGATCCGGGGGGACAGGGGAATTCACCCCTCCACTTT.

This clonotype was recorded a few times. CDR3 region: CASSLMVGGEQYF. The CDR3, as DNA: TGTGCCAGCAGCCTAATGGTGGGTGGCGAGCAGTACTTC. The chain carries TRBV7-9 and TRBJ2-7; unclear D gene. This CDR3 has 13 amino acids. V lost 5 bases to trimming and J lost 6 bases, with 14 bases between them. The germline gives CDR1 SEHNR, CDR2 FQNEAQ (reference sequence).

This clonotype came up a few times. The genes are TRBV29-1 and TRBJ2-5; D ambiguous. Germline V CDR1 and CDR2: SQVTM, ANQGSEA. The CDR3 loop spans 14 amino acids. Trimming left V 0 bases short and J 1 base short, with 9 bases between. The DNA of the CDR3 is TGCAGCGTTGAAGAAGTGCCAAGCCAAGAGACCCAGTACTTC. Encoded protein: CSVEEVPSQETQYF.

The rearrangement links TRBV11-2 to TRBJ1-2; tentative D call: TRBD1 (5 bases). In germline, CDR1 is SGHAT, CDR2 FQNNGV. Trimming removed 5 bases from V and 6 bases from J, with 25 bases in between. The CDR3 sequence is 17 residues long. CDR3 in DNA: TGTGCCAGCAGCCCCTACCCGGACACCAGGAGGGTGGATGGCTACACCTTC. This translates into CASSPYPDTRRVDGYTF.

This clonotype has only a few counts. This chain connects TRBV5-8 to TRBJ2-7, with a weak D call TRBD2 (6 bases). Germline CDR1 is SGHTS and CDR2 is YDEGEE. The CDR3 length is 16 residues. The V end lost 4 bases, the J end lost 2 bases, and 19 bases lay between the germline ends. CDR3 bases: TGTGCCAGCAGCAGATCCAGCACGGGGGTACCCTACGAGCAGTACTTC. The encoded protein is CASSRSSTGVPYEQYF.

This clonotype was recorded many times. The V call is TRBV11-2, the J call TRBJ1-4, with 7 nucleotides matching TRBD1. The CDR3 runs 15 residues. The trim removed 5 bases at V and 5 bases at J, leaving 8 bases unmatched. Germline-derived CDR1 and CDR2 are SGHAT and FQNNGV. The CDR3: CASSPVGTVNEKLFF. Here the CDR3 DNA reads TGTGCCAGCAGCCCAGTTGGGACAGTCAATGAAAAACTGTTTTTT.

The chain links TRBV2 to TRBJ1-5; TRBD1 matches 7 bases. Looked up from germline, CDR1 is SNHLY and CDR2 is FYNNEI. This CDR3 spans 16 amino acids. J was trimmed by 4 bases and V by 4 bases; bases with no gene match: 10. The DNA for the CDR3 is TGTGCCAGCAGTGCACTGGACAGGTACGGGAATCAGCCCCAGCATTTT. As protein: CASSALDRYGNQPQHF.

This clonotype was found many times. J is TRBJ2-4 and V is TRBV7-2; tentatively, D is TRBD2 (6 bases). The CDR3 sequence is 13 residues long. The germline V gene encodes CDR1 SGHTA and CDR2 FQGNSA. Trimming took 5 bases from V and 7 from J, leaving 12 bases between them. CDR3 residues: CASSRWAGNIQYF. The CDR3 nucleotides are TGTGCCAGCAGCCGGTGGGCGGGGAACATTCAGTACTTC.

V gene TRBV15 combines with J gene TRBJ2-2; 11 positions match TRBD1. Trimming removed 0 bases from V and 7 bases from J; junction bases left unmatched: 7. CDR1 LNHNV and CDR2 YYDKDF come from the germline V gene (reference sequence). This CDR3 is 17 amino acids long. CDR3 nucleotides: TGTGCCACCAGCAGAGATAGTGGGACAGGGGGAATCGGGGAGCTGTTTTTT. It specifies CATSRDSGTGGIGELFF.

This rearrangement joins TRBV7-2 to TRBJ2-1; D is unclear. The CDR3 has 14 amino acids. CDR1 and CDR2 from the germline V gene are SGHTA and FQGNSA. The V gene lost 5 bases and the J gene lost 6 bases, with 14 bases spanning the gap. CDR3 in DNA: TGTGCCAGCAGCCCAAGGGCCGGCGGCAATGAGCAGTTCTTC. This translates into CASSPRAGGNEQFF.

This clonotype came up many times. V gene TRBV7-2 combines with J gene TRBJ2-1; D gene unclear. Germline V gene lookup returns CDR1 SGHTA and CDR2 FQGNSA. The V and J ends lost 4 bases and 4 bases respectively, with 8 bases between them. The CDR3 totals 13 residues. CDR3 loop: CASSSLVYNEQFF. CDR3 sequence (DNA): TGTGCCAGCAGCTCCCTTGTGTACAATGAGCAGTTCTTC.

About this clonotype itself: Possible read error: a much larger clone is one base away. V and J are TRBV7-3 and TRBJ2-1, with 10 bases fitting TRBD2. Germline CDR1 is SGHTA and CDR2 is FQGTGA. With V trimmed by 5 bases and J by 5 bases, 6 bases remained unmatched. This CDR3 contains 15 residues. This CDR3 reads CASSHIAGGNNEQFF. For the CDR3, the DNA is TGTGCCAGCAGCCACATAGCGGGGGGTAACAATGAGCAGTTCTTC.

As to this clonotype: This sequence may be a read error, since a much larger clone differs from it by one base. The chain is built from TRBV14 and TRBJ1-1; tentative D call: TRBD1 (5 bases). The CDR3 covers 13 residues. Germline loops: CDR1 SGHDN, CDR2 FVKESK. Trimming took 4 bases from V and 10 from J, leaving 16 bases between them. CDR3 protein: CASSLPTFGTAFF. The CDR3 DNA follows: TGTGCCAGCAGCCTCCCGACCTTTGGGACAGCTTTCTTT.

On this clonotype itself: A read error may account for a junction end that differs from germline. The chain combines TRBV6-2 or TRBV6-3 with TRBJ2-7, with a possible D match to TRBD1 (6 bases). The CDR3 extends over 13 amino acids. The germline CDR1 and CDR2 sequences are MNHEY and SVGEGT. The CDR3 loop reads CASSYGAGDEQSF. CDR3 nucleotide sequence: TGTGCCAGCAGTTACGGGGCAGGGGACGAGCAGTCCTTC.

CDR3 in DNA: TGTGCCAGCAGTCTCAGGGGGCTTAAGCCCCAGCATTTT. Translated: CASSLRGLKPQHF. V usage is TRBV28 and J usage is TRBJ1-5; 8 nucleotides agree with TRBD1. Germline CDR1 is MDHEN and CDR2 is SYDVKM. V dropped 5 bases and J dropped 8; count of bases not matched to a gene: 5. CDR3 length: 13 amino acids.

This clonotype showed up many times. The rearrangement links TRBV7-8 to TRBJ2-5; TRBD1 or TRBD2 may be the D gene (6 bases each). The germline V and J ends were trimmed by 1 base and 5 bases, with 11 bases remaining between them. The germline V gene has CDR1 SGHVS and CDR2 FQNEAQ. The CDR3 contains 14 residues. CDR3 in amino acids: CASSLGGASETQYF. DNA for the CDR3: TGTGCCAGCAGCTTAGGGGGGGCCAGCGAGACCCAGTACTTC.

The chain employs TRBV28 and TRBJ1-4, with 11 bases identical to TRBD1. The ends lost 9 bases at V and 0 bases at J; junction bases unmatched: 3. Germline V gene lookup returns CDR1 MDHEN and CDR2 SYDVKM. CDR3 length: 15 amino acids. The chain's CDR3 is CASWDRGTTNEKLFF. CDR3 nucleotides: TGTGCCAGTTGGGACAGGGGGACAACTAATGAAAAACTGTTTTTT.

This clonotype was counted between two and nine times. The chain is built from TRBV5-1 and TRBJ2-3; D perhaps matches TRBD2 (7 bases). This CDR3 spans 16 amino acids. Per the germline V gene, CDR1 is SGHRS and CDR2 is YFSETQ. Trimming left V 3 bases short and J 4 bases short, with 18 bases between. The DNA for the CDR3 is TGCGCCAGCAGCTGGGGGACCCTAGGGGGGGCAGATACGCAGTATTTT. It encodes CASSWGTLGGADTQYF.

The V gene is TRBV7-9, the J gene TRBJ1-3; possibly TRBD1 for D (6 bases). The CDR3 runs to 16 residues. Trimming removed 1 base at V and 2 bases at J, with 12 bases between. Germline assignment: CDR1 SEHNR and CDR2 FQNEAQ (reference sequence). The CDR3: CASSLGTGIAGNTIYF. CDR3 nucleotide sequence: TGTGCCAGCAGCTTAGGAACAGGGATTGCTGGAAACACCATATATTTT.

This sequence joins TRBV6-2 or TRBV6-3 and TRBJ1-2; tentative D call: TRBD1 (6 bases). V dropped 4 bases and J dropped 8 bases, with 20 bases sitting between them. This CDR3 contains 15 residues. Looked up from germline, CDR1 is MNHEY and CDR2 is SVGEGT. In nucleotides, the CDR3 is TGTGCCAGCAGTTCCCCGCCAGGGGATAATACGGGCTACACCTTC. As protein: CASSSPPGDNTGYTF.

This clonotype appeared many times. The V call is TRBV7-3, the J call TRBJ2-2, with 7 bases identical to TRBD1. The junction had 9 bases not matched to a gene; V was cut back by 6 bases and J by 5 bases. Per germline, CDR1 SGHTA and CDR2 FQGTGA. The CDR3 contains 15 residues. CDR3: CASSPTGVGTGELFF. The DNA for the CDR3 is TGTGCCAGCAGTCCCACAGGGGTGGGGACCGGGGAGCTGTTTTTT.